This record concerns one T cell receptor (beta chain) sequence. The naive CD8 subset, CD45RO-negative cells positively selected for CCR7, excluded terminally differentiated effector memory CD45RA+ cells. The data derive from a study of shared clonotypes between healthy human individuals. Libraries were prepared by immunoSEQ multiplex PCR; TCRdb keeps only in-frame clonotypes and omits some of them. The top ten clones hold roughly 1.8% of a sample with around 1.9 million clones, 93% of them seen once. This CDR3 is built from 16 residues. V lost 4 bases, J lost 0 bases, and 10 bases lay in between. CDR1 and CDR2 from the germline V gene are SGHVS and FQNEAQ.

The chain links TRBV7-8 to TRBJ2-6; D remains unclear. This TCR was sampled from a man aged 18 to 29 in good health. Some clones in this sample may be carry-over from other donors' samples. Sequencing used naive CD8+ T cells from PBMCs. CDR3 sequence: CASSSSHFSGANVLTF. The CDR3 DNA is TGTGCCAGCAGCTCGTCACATTTCTCTGGGGCCAACGTCCTGACTTTC.